This T cell receptor beta chain appears in the sequencing data of a study of blood T cells in healthy people across ages. Overall study findings and caveats: Unsorted PBMC input precluded a conclusive naive versus antigen-experienced comparison.

Combining a sample-barcoded 5' primer with a J-beta primer mix, a second PCR ran for 7 to 11 cycles. TCRdb re-derived calls from the 5' RACE reads in MiXCR, one entry per CDR3 protein. The data contain approximately 900,000 distinct CDR3 sequences, 48% of them singletons. This CDR3 has 14 amino acids. CDR1 and CDR2 from the germline V gene are MNHEY and SVGEGT. Only a few counts were recorded for this clonotype. Its specificity is unknown. Germline is not matched at one junction end, which may reflect a read error. V is TRBV6-2 or TRBV6-3 and J is TRBJ2-7; no reliable D call. Specimen: blood. This TCR was sampled from a man aged 25-45 years in good health. DNA for the CDR3: TGTGCTAGCAGTTACTCGTCGGCTAGAGGTACCCAGTACTTC. Amino acids: CASSYSSARGTQYF.